The 5 T cell receptor beta chains reported below all come from one sample, sequenced in a study of T cells in Graves' hyperthyroidism and ophthalmopathy. Amplification targeted TCR beta CDR3 regions from RNA transcripts. The HTBI primer set drove a first-round RT-PCR of the TCR CDR3. MiXCR, applied by TCRdb to the multiplex PCR reads, yields one record per CDR3 protein. The sample consists of around 350,000 distinct CDR3 sequences, 19% of them appearing once. The sequencing input was blood. The receptors come from a young woman with Graves' hyperthyroidism.

This clonotype appeared many times. CDR3 region: CASSTGPLTYEQYF. DNA for the CDR3: TGTGCCAGCAGCACGGGACCCCTGACCTACGAGCAGTACTTC. The rearrangement links TRBV6-5 to TRBJ2-7; D tentatively fits TRBD1 or TRBD2 (5 bases each). Trimming removed 6 bases from V and 2 bases from J, with 14 bases in between. In germline, CDR1 is MNHEY, CDR2 SVGAGI. This CDR3 contains 14 residues.

There are many counts of this clonotype. The chain couples TRBV12-3 or TRBV12-4 to TRBJ1-5; 7 bases agree with TRBD1. V shed 4 bases and J 7 bases; nucleotides not matched to a gene: 7. This CDR3 has 14 residues. The CDR3 region has the DNA TGTGCCAGCAGTTCCCGACAGGGCCGGCAGCCCCAGCATTTT. Translation: CASSSRQGRQPQHF.

Turning to this clonotype: This may stem from a read error, because a much larger clone lies one nucleotide away. The chain joins TRBV30 to TRBJ1-2; TRBD1 agrees at 7 bases. J gave up 4 bases and V 7 bases, and 6 bases lay outside the gene matches. Looked up from germline, CDR1 is GTSNPN and CDR2 is SVGIG (reference sequence). The CDR3 runs 12 residues. The DNA for the CDR3 is TGTGCCTCCAGACAGGGAATCTATGGCTACACCTTC. Protein sequence: CASRQGIYGYTF.

This chain uses TRBV5-4 with TRBJ1-1; D possibly corresponds to TRBD1 (6 bases). The CDR3 is 16 amino acids. Germline values: CDR1 SGHNT, CDR2 YYREEE (reference sequence). The V and J ends lost 7 bases and 0 bases respectively, with 19 bases between them. This CDR3 reads CASRPGGRSMNTEAFF. Written as DNA, the CDR3 is TGTGCCAGCCGACCGGGGGGCCGGTCTATGAACACTGAAGCTTTCTTT. Full variable domain (remainder filled in from reference TRBV5-4 and TRBJ1-1): ETGVTQSPTHLIKTRGQQVTLRCSSQSGHNTVSWYQQALGQGPQFIFQYYREEENGRGNFPPRFSGLQFPNYSSELNVNALELDDSALYLCASRPGGRSMNTEAFFGQGTRLTVV.

This clonotype was detected many times. This rearrangement joins TRBV6-5 to TRBJ2-2, with 8 positions matching TRBD1. Trimming at V came to 2 bases and at J to 4 bases, leaving 3 bases not matched to a gene. Per germline, CDR1 MNHEY and CDR2 SVGAGI. The CDR3 is made up of 15 amino acids. This chain's CDR3 is CASSYPTGATGELFF. The CDR3 nucleotides read TGTGCCAGCAGTTACCCGACAGGGGCCACCGGGGAGCTGTTTTTT.